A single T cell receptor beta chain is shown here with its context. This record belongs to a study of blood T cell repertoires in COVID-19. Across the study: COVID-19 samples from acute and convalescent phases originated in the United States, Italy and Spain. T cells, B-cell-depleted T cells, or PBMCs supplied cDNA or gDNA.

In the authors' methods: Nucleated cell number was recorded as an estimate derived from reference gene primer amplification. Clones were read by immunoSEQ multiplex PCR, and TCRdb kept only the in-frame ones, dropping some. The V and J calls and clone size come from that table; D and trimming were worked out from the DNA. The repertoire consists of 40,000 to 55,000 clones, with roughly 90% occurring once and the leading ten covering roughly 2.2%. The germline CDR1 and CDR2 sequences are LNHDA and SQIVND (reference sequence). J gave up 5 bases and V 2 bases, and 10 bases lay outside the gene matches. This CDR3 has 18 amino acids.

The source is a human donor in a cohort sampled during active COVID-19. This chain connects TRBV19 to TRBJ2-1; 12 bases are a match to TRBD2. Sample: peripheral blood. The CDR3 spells CASSIQLVTSGRNNEQFF. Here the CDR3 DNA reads TGTGCCAGTAGTATACAACTCGTGACTAGCGGGAGAAACAATGAGCAGTTCTTC.